This TCR beta chain was recovered during a study of radiation and T cells in renal cell carcinoma. Time point of the sample: blood 4 weeks post-SBRT, at nephrectomy. Specified treatment: 15 Gy SBRT to primary tumor, nephrectomy 4 weeks later. Blood was sampled at baseline, 2 weeks and 4 weeks after SBRT. Broader study findings: Baseline intratumoral clonotype presence is unknown without pretreatment biopsies.

This clone was recorded only once. Its antigen is unknown. Data came from immunoSEQ multiplex PCR; TCRdb stores just in-frame clones and leaves some out. The sample contains tens of thousands of clones, around four fifths of which appear only once. The V gene's germline CDR1 is LNHDA and CDR2 SQIVND (reference sequence). Losses at the gene ends were 5 bases for V and 0 bases for J; bases not matched to a gene: 11. This CDR3 spans 18 amino acids. The sample here was blood, taken from a patient whose treatment included radiotherapy and nephrectomy. The chain couples TRBV19 to TRBJ1-1; the match to TRBD1 covers 11 bases. The TCR sequence derives from a man in his fifties with renal cell carcinoma. The CDR3 protein is CASSVRPGTGGMNTEAFF. The DNA of the CDR3 is TGTGCCAGTAGTGTCAGACCCGGGACAGGGGGGATGAACACTGAAGCTTTCTTT.